The next 6 T cell receptor beta chains were all read from a single sample in a study of vaccination effects on CD4 cells after COVID-19. This table comes from immunoSEQ multiplex PCR, and its TCRdb copy is limited to in-frame clones, with some not included. The table lists 50,000 to 65,000 clones, roughly 76% of them singletons. These receptors are not linked to any known antigen. Before any sequencing was done, the ViraFEST assay used viral peptide pools to expand antigen-specific CD4+ T cells. After less than twelve days in culture, the CD4+ T cells were isolated. The sample in question was CD4+ T cells from PBMCs cultured with HCoV-229E spike peptides, obtained before COVID-19 vaccination. The source of these receptors is a human donor who received a COVID-19 vaccine.

This clone was counted only a few times. The chain has TRBV7-9 and TRBJ1-4; D unclear. V gave up 3 bases and J gave up 5 bases, with 25 bases separating them. Germline values: CDR1 SEHNR, CDR2 FQNEAQ (reference sequence). This CDR3 has 19 amino acids. CDR3 DNA sequence: TGTGCCAGCAGCTTCGTAGGGTGGAGGCCGCAGGAAGAGAATGAAAAACTGTTTTTT. The encoded protein is CASSFVGWRPQEENEKLFF.

The chain recombines TRBV19 with TRBJ2-4, with no clear D. The germline gives CDR1 LNHDA, CDR2 SQIVND (reference sequence). Deletions cut 3 bases from V and 8 bases from J, with 5 bases between. The CDR3 spans 11 residues. CDR3 in amino acids: CASSIWDIQYF. The CDR3 coding sequence is TGTGCCAGTAGTATTTGGGACATTCAGTACTTC.

This clone is a singleton in its sample. The chain joins TRBV7-2 to TRBJ2-3; 7 positions match TRBD2. Trimming cost V 2 bases and J 5 bases; bases outside gene matches: 7. The CDR3 has 15 amino acids. The germline CDR1 and CDR2 sequences are SGHTA and FQGNSA. The CDR3 DNA is TGTGCCAGCAGCTTAAGGGCGGGGGAAAGAGATACGCAGTATTTT. It is translated as CASSLRAGERDTQYF.

The gene calls are TRBV19 and TRBJ1-6; 8 bases match TRBD1. V lost 4 bases and J lost 5; bases outside the gene matches: 4. The CDR3 sequence is 15 residues long. The germline CDR1 and CDR2 sequences are LNHDA and SQIVND (reference sequence). The CDR3 coding sequence is TGTGCCAGTAGTACCACAGGGGGTGATAATTCACCCCTCCACTTT. Translating gives CASSTTGGDNSPLHF.

This chain connects TRBV11-2 to TRBJ1-3, with D tentatively TRBD1 (5 bases). The CDR3 totals 17 residues. The germline V gene has CDR1 SGHAT and CDR2 FQNNGV. V dropped 3 bases and J dropped 0 bases, with 15 bases sitting between them. CDR3 coding DNA: TGTGCCAGCAGCTTTGGGGACGTTCGCCTCTCTGGAAACACCATATATTTT. The encoded protein is CASSFGDVRLSGNTIYF.

The chain has TRBV7-9 and TRBJ2-2; TRBD1 agrees at 7 bases. Germline V lookup: CDR1 SEHNR, CDR2 FQNEAQ (reference sequence). J lost 0 bases, V lost 4 bases, and 5 bases had no gene match. CDR3 length: 16 residues. The CDR3 reads CASSSGQIANTGELFF. CDR3 nucleotides: TGTGCCAGCAGCTCGGGACAGATCGCGAACACCGGGGAGCTGTTTTTT.